Following are 28 T cell receptor beta chains from one sample sequenced in a study of blood T cell repertoires in COVID-19. Libraries were prepared by immunoSEQ multiplex PCR; TCRdb keeps only in-frame clonotypes and omits some of them. The sample holds about 99,000 clones, 87% seen once. Sequencing was performed on peripheral blood. The receptors shown here come from a man aged 50 to 60 with acute or convalescent COVID-19.

CDR3 nucleotide sequence: TGCGCCAGCAGCTTGGATGGGACAGATGAAAAACTGTTTTTT. This translates into CASSLDGTDEKLFF. V and J are TRBV5-1 and TRBJ1-4, with 7 bases lining up with TRBD1. The CDR3 is 14 amino acids. The V segment lost 0 bases and the J segment 6 bases; nucleotides outside the gene matches: 2. Germline V gives CDR1 SGHRS, CDR2 YFSETQ.

This clone was seen just once. The chain carries TRBV12-5 and TRBJ2-1; 8 bases fit TRBD1. Trimming at V came to 8 bases and at J to 5 bases, leaving 11 bases not matched to a gene. Germline V gives CDR1 LGHNT, CDR2 FRNRAP. This CDR3 region has 15 residues. The chain's CDR3 is CASIGQGATDNEQFF. In DNA form, the CDR3 reads TGTGCTAGTATTGGTCAGGGGGCTACGGACAATGAGCAGTTCTTC.

The chain combines TRBV29-1 with TRBJ1-1, with D possibly matching TRBD1 (6 bases). Germline values: CDR1 SQVTM, CDR2 ANQGSEA. V shed 6 bases and J shed 8 bases, with 19 bases lying between them. This CDR3 region has 13 residues. The CDR3 region has the DNA TGCAGCGTCCATGGGGGGGGCCCACGGGAAGCTTTCTTT. Translation: CSVHGGGPREAFF.

The V call is TRBV6-1, the J call TRBJ2-1; 8 positions match TRBD1. CDR1 MNHNS and CDR2 SASEGT come from the germline V gene. V lost 6 bases to trimming and J lost 1 base; unmatched junction nucleotides: 8. The CDR3 length is 16 residues. The CDR3 protein is CASSEWTGRSYNEQFF. CDR3 DNA sequence: TGTGCCAGCAGCGAATGGACAGGGAGGTCCTACAATGAGCAGTTCTTC.

The chain joins TRBV2 to TRBJ2-4; D unresolved. Germline assignment: CDR1 SNHLY and CDR2 FYNNEI. Between the trimmed V and J ends, which lost 2 bases and 1 base, there was a span of 9 bases. The CDR3 is made up of 15 amino acids. CDR3: CASSERVGAKNIQYF. The CDR3 DNA sequence: TGTGCCAGCAGTGAAAGAGTCGGGGCCAAAAACATTCAGTACTTC.

The V call is TRBV27, the J call TRBJ1-6; TRBD1 aligns across 11 bases. CDR1 and CDR2 (germline): MNHEY, SMNVEV (reference sequence). This CDR3 has 15 amino acids. V trimming: 6 bases; J trimming: 9 bases; junction bases outside the gene matches: 7. The DNA of the CDR3 is TGTGCCAGCAGCCCAGGACAGGGGGCTGGTTCACCCCTCCACTTT. Translated, it gives CASSPGQGAGSPLHF.

For the CDR3, the DNA is TGCGCCAGCAGCCAAGGGTCTAGCGGAAACCGGGAGCTGTTTTTT. Protein: CASSQGSSGNRELFF. V and J are TRBV4-1 and TRBJ2-2, with 7 positions matching TRBD2. CDR1 MGHRA and CDR2 YSYEKL come from the germline V gene. Unmatched junction bases numbered 8, after V lost 1 base and J lost 9 bases. This CDR3 contains 15 residues.

The chain's CDR3 is CASRWTSGTNEQFF. CDR3 nucleotides: TGTGCCAGCCGATGGACTAGCGGGACCAATGAGCAGTTCTTC. This sequence joins TRBV19 and TRBJ2-1; 12 nucleotides line up with TRBD2. The CDR3 spans 14 residues. V trimming: 9 bases; J trimming: 6 bases; junction bases outside the gene matches: 6. In germline, CDR1 is LNHDA, CDR2 SQIVND (reference sequence).

The chain links TRBV2 to TRBJ1-4; D is unclear. The CDR3 is 13 residues long. Trimming took 10 bases from V and 5 from J, leaving 14 bases between them. CDR1 is SNHLY, CDR2 FYNNEI, per germline. CDR3 sequence (DNA): TGTGCCACACGGGGTTTTTTCAATGAAAAACTGTTTTTT. Translation gives CATRGFFNEKLFF.

The rearrangement uses TRBV19 and TRBJ2-1; 12 bases agree with TRBD1. CDR1 and CDR2 (germline): LNHDA, SQIVND (reference sequence). The CDR3 loop spans 16 amino acids. The junction had 11 bases not matched to a gene; V was cut back by 5 bases and J by 9 bases. CDR3 amino acids: CASSEPRDRGHSEQFF. DNA for the CDR3: TGTGCCAGTAGTGAACCCCGGGACAGGGGGCACAGTGAGCAGTTCTTC.

This clone appeared once. CDR3: CATSRDLRAWAERNEKLFF. The DNA of the CDR3 is TGTGCCACCAGCAGAGATCTGAGGGCCTGGGCAGAACGCAATGAAAAACTGTTTTTT. The rearrangement joins TRBV15 to TRBJ1-4; D remains unclear. The CDR3 loop spans 19 amino acids. V lost 0 bases to trimming and J lost 5 bases, with 22 bases between them. The V gene's germline CDR1 is LNHNV and CDR2 YYDKDF (reference sequence).

The chain is built from TRBV7-2 and TRBJ1-5; weak D call: TRBD1 (5 bases). Per germline, CDR1 SGHTA and CDR2 FQGNSA. The CDR3 loop spans 13 amino acids. With 4 bases removed from V and 2 bases from J, the gap between germline ends came to 6 bases. CDR3 sequence (DNA): TGTGCCAGCAGCTCCAGGGGCAATCAGCCCCAGCATTTT. Translated, it gives CASSSRGNQPQHF.

The genes are TRBV19 and TRBJ2-3; D is ambiguous. Germline lookup yields CDR1 LNHDA and CDR2 SQIVND (reference sequence). This CDR3 comprises 14 residues. The V end lost 7 bases, the J end lost 2 bases, and 13 bases lay between the germline ends. The CDR3 reads CASTRPPYTDTQYF. The CDR3 coding sequence is TGTGCCAGTACCAGGCCCCCTTACACAGATACGCAGTATTTT.

This chain uses TRBV27 with TRBJ2-1; D perhaps matches TRBD1 (6 bases). With 6 bases removed from V and 6 bases from J, the gap between germline ends came to 15 bases. Germline V gene data show CDR1 as MNHEY and CDR2 as SMNVEV (reference sequence). This CDR3 contains 14 residues. The chain's CDR3 is CASRSYTGINEQFF. The CDR3 DNA follows: TGTGCCAGCAGATCCTATACAGGGATCAATGAGCAGTTCTTC.

This chain uses TRBV2 with TRBJ2-7; 7 bases line up with TRBD1. Germline trimming cut 6 bases from V and 7 bases from J; bases unmatched to any gene: 12. The CDR3 loop spans 14 amino acids. CDR1 SNHLY and CDR2 FYNNEI come from the germline V gene. This chain's CDR3 is CASRPGKGAIEQYF. The CDR3 DNA reads as TGTGCCAGCAGACCTGGGAAGGGGGCGATTGAGCAGTACTTC.

The rearrangement uses TRBV7-9 and TRBJ1-1; D may be TRBD1 (6 bases). Germline V gene lookup returns CDR1 SEHNR and CDR2 FQNEAQ (reference sequence). The CDR3 consists of 14 residues. Trimming shortened V by 4 bases and J by 4 bases, and 13 bases separated the two germline ends. The CDR3 here is CASSWEGVGTEAFF. The CDR3 DNA reads as TGTGCCAGCAGCTGGGAGGGGGTAGGCACTGAAGCTTTCTTT.

This rearrangement joins TRBV6-1 to TRBJ1-1; D is unresolved. CDR1 and CDR2 (germline): MNHNS, SASEGT. V lost 1 base and J lost 2, with 8 bases in between. The CDR3 consists of 14 residues. The CDR3 bases are TGTGCCAGCAGTGAAGGTCCCCGTAACACTGAAGCTTTCTTT. Amino acids: CASSEGPRNTEAFF.

This chain links TRBV5-6 with TRBJ2-7, with 7 bases that match TRBD1. The V segment lost 0 bases and the J segment 3 bases; nucleotides outside the gene matches: 0. Per the germline V gene, CDR1 is SGHDT and CDR2 is YYEEEE. There are 13 residues in the CDR3. CDR3 protein: CASSLDRGYEQYF. CDR3 coding DNA: TGTGCCAGCAGCTTGGACAGGGGCTACGAGCAGTACTTC.

This clone was detected only once. The V call is TRBV5-4, the J call TRBJ2-7; 7 positions match TRBD2. The CDR3 has 16 residues. V was pared by 0 bases and J by 0 bases, with 6 bases of the junction left unmatched. Germline V lookup: CDR1 SGHNT, CDR2 YYREEE (reference sequence). CDR3 loop: CASSLDLAEVSYEQYF. Here the CDR3 DNA reads TGTGCCAGCAGCTTGGATCTAGCGGAGGTCTCCTACGAGCAGTACTTC.

The rearrangement links TRBV6-2 or TRBV6-3 to TRBJ1-1; the D is unclear. The CDR3 loop spans 15 amino acids. The germline gives CDR1 MNHEY, CDR2 SVGEGT. Between the trimmed V and J ends, which lost 0 bases and 4 bases, there was a span of 12 bases. In DNA, the CDR3 is TGTGCCAGCAGTTACTCGAGGTCCGGTGGCACTGAAGCTTTCTTT. This gives the protein CASSYSRSGGTEAFF.

The chain recombines TRBV5-1 with TRBJ2-5, with TRBD1 identical over 10 bases. Losses at the gene ends were 0 bases for V and 3 bases for J; bases not matched to a gene: 8. Germline V gene lookup returns CDR1 SGHRS and CDR2 YFSETQ. The CDR3 length is 17 residues. CDR3 sequence reads: CASSLGLRTGGKETQYF. CDR3 DNA: TGCGCCAGCAGCTTGGGACTCAGGACAGGGGGGAAAGAGACCCAGTACTTC.

There are a few counts of this clone. The V and J genes are TRBV28 and TRBJ2-3; the D gene is possibly TRBD2 (6 bases). The ends were cut back, 6 bases at V and 4 bases at J, with 11 bases in the middle. The CDR3 loop spans 13 amino acids. Per the germline V gene, CDR1 is MDHEN and CDR2 is SYDVKM. In nucleotides, the CDR3 is TGTGCCAGCAGGCCCGGAGGGCCAGATACGCAGTATTTT. It is translated as CASRPGGPDTQYF.

This clone was recorded only once. This chain connects TRBV28 to TRBJ1-1, with 8 bases matching TRBD1. V gave up 6 bases and J gave up 4 bases; unmatched junction bases: 7. This CDR3 comprises 14 residues. Germline CDR1 reads MDHEN; CDR2 reads SYDVKM. The CDR3: CASSPGQVITEAFF. CDR3 bases: TGTGCCAGCAGCCCGGGACAGGTGATCACTGAAGCTTTCTTT.

This clone has more than one count but fewer than ten. The chain recombines TRBV2 with TRBJ1-6; D gene unclear. V was cut by 4 bases and J by 9 bases, with 7 bases left in between. This CDR3 has 12 residues. The germline V gene encodes CDR1 SNHLY and CDR2 FYNNEI. CDR3 nucleotide sequence: TGTGCCAGCAGTGTCCAGGTTTCACCCCTCCACTTT. This encodes CASSVQVSPLHF. The full variable domain, in which reference TRBV2 and TRBJ1-6 provide the parts outside the CDR3, is EPEVTQTPSHQVTQMGQEVILRCVPISNHLYFYWYRQILGQKVEFLVSFYNNEISEKSEIFDDQFSVERPDGSNFTLKIRSTKLEDSAMYFCASSVQVSPLHFGNGTRLTVT.

The rearrangement links TRBV7-9 to TRBJ1-1; 7 positions match TRBD1. Trimming cost V 10 bases and J 6 bases; bases outside gene matches: 17. Germline lookup yields CDR1 SEHNR and CDR2 FQNEAQ (reference sequence). The CDR3 runs 15 residues. The chain's CDR3 is CAISRQGIWGAEAFF. CDR3 in DNA: TGTGCCATCTCCAGACAGGGTATTTGGGGAGCTGAAGCTTTCTTT.

The genes are TRBV12-5 and TRBJ2-1, with a tentative D call TRBD2 (5 bases). The germline gives CDR1 LGHNT, CDR2 FRNRAP. V lost 1 base to trimming and J lost 7 bases, with 8 bases between them. The CDR3 contains 13 residues. The CDR3 sequence: CASGLGGPNEQFF. For the CDR3, the DNA is TGTGCTAGTGGTTTGGGCGGGCCTAATGAGCAGTTCTTC.

Only a few counts were recorded for this clone. At one boundary the junction diverges from the germline segment, which might be a read error. The chain couples TRBV15 to TRBJ2-7; 8 bases match TRBD1. The CDR3 has 13 residues. The V gene's germline CDR1 is LNHNV and CDR2 YYDKDF (reference sequence). The CDR3 loop is CATSRDITDRVFF. The CDR3 region has the DNA TGTGCCACCAGCAGAGATATTACGGACAGGGTTTTTTTC.

The genes are TRBV19 and TRBJ2-7; 8 bases line up with TRBD1. Germline V gene sequence: CDR1 LNHDA, CDR2 SQIVND (reference sequence). V shed 4 bases and J 1 base; nucleotides not matched to a gene: 6. This CDR3 is built from 15 residues. The CDR3 DNA sequence: TGTGCCAGTAGTAGGCCAGGGGGCGCGTCCTACGAGCAGTACTTC. Protein sequence: CASSRPGGASYEQYF.